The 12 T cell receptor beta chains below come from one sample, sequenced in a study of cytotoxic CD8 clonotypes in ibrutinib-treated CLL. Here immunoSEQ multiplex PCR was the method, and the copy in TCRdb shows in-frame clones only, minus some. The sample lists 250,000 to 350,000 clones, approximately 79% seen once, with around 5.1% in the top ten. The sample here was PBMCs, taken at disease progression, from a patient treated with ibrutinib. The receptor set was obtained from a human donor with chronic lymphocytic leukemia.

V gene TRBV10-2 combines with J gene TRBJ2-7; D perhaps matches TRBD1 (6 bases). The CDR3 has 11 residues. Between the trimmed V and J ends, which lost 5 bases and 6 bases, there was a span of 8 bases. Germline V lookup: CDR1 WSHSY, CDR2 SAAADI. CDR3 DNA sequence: TGCGCCAGCAGTTCAGGGGTCGAGCAGTACTTC. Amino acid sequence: CASSSGVEQYF.

CDR3 in DNA: TGTGCCAGCCGGCTAGCGGGGGAGGTGGATACGCAGTATTTT. It specifies CASRLAGEVDTQYF. The V and J genes are TRBV6-1 and TRBJ2-3; TRBD2 matches 10 bases. There are 14 residues in the CDR3. CDR1 and CDR2 (germline): MNHNS, SASEGT. The J segment lost 6 bases and the V segment lost 8 bases, leaving 8 bases of the junction unmatched.

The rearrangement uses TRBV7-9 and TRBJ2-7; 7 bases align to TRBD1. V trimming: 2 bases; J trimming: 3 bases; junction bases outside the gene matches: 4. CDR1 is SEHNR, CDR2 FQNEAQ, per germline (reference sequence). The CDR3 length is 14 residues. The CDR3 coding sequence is TGTGCCAGCAGCTTAAGAGGGACAGACTACGAGCAGTACTTC. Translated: CASSLRGTDYEQYF.

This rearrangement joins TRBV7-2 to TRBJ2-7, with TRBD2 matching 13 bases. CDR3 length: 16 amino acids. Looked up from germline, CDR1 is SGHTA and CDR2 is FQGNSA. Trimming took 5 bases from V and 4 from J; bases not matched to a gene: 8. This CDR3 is CASSGGTSGAAYEQYF. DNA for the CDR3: TGTGCCAGCAGCGGGGGGACTAGCGGGGCGGCGTACGAGCAGTACTTC.

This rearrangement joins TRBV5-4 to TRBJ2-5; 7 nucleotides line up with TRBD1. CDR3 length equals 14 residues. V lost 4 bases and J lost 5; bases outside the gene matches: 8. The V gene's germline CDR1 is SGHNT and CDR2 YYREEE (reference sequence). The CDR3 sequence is CASSDRAEGETQYF. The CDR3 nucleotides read TGTGCCAGCAGCGACAGGGCCGAGGGGGAGACCCAGTACTTC.

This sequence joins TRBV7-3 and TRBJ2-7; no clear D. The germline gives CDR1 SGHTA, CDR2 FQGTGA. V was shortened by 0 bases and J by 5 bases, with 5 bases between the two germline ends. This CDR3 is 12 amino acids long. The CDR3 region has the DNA TGTGCCAGCAGCTTAACGATGAACGAGCAGTACTTC. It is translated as CASSLTMNEQYF.

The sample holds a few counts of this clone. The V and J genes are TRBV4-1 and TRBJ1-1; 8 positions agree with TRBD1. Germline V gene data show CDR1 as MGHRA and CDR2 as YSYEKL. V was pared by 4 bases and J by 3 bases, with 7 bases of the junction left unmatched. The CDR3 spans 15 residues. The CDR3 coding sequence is TGCGCCAGCAGCCCGACGACAGGGGTTTACACTGAAGCTTTCTTT. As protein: CASSPTTGVYTEAFF.

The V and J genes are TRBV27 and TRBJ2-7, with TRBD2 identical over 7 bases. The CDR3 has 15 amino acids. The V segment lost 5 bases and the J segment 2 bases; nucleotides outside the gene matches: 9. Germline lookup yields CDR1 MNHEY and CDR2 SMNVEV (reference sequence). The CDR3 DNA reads TGTGCCAGCAGTCCCTGGACCGGGACTACCTACGAGCAGTACTTC. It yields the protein CASSPWTGTTYEQYF.

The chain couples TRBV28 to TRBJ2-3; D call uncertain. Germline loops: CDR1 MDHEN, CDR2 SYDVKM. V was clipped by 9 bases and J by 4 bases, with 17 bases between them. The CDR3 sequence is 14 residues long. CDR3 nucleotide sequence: TGTGCCAGTACGGGTGGTTCGAGCCCAGATACGCAGTATTTT. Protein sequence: CASTGGSSPDTQYF.

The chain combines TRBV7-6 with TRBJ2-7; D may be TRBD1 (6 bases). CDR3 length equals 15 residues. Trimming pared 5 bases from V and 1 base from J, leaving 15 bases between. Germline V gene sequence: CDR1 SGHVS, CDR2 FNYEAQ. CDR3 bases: TGTGCCAGCAGCGCCCTATTGGGGGCTTCCTACGAGCAGTACTTC. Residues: CASSALLGASYEQYF.

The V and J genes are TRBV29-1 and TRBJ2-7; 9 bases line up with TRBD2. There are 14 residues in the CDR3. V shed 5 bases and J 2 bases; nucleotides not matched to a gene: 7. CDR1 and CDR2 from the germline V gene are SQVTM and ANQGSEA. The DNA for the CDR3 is TGCAGCGTTTTGGGCGGCGGGGGGGCCTACGAGCAGTACTTC. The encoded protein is CSVLGGGGAYEQYF.

In DNA, the CDR3 is TGCGCCAGCACCAAGGGTTACGAGCAGTACTTC. This encodes CASTKGYEQYF. The chain joins TRBV23-1 to TRBJ2-7, with D unresolved. TRBV23-1 is flagged as an ORF with uncertain function. This CDR3 has 11 amino acids. V was cut by 7 bases and J by 4 bases, with 8 bases left in between.